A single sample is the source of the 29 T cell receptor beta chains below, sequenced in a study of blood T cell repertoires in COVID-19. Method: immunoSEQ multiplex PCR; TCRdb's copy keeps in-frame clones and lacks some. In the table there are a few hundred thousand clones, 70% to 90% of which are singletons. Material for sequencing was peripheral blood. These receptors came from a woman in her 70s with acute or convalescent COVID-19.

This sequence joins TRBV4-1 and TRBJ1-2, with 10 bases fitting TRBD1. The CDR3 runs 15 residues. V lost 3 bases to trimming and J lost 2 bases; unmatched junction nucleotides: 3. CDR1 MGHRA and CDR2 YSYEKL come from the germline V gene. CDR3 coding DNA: TGCGCCAGCAGCCACCAGACAGGGGGCAACTATGGCTACACCTTC. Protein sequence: CASSHQTGGNYGYTF.

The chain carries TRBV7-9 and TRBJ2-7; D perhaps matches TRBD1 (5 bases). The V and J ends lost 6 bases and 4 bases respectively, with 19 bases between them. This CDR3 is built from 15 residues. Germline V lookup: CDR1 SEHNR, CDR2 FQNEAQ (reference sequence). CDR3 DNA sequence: TGTGCCAGCAGGTCACATCAGGGCCGGAGTTACGAGCAGTACTTC. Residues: CASRSHQGRSYEQYF.

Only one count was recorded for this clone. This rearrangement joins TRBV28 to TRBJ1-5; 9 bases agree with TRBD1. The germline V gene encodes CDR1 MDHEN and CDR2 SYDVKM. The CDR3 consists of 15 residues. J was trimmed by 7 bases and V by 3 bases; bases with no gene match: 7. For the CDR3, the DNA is TGTGCCAGCAGTTTTAGGGGACAGGGTGCGCAGCCCCAGCATTTT. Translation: CASSFRGQGAQPQHF.

This CDR3 reads CASSPRGGASYEQYF. CDR3 DNA: TGTGCCAGCAGCCCCCGGGGCGGGGCCTCCTACGAGCAGTACTTC. The chain combines TRBV27 with TRBJ2-7; tentative D call: TRBD2 (6 bases). Germline loops: CDR1 MNHEY, CDR2 SMNVEV (reference sequence). Trimming shortened V by 6 bases and J by 0 bases, and 15 bases separated the two germline ends. The CDR3 runs 15 residues.

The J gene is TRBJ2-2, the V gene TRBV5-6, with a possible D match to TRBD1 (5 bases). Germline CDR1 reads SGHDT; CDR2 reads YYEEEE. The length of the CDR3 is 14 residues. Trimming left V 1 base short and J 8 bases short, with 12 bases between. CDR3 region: CASSLSTGRGELFF. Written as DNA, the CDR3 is TGTGCCAGCAGCTTGAGTACAGGACGTGGGGAGCTGTTTTTT.

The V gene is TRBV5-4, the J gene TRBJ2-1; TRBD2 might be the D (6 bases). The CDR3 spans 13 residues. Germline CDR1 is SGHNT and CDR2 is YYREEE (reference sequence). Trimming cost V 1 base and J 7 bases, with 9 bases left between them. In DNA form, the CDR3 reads TGTGCCAGCAGCTTGTATCTAGCGAATGAGCAGTTCTTC. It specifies CASSLYLANEQFF.

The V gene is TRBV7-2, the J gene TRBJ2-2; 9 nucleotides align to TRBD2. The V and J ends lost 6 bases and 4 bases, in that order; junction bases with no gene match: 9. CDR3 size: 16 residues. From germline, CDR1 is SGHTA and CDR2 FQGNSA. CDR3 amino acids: CASSRSLAGTTGELFF. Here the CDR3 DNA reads TGTGCCAGCAGTAGGAGTCTAGCGGGGACCACCGGGGAGCTGTTTTTT.

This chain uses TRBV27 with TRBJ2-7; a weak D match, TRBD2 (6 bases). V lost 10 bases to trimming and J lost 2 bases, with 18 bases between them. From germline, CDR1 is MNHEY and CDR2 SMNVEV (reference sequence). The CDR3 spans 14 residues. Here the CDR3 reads CATERAGSPYEQYF. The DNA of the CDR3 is TGTGCCACTGAGCGGGCAGGGTCACCCTACGAGCAGTACTTC.

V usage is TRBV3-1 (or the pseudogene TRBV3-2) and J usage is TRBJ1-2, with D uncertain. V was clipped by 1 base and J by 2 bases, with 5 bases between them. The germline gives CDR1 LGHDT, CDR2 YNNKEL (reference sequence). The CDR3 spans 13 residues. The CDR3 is CASSQASNYGYTF. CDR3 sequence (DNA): TGTGCCAGCAGCCAAGCCTCGAACTATGGCTACACCTTC.

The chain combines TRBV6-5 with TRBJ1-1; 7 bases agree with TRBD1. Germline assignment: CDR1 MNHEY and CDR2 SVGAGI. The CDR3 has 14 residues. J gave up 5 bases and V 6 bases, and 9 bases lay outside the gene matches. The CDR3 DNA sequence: TGTGCCAGCAGCCTCAGGGGGAGGCGAACTGAAGCTTTCTTT. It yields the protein CASSLRGRRTEAFF.

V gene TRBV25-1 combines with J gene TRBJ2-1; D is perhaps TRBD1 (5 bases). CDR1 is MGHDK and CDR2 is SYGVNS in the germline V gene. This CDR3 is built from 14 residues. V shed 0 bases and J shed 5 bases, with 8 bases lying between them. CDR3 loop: CASSEYKGNNEQFF. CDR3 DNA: TGTGCCAGCAGTGAATATAAGGGGAACAATGAGCAGTTCTTC.

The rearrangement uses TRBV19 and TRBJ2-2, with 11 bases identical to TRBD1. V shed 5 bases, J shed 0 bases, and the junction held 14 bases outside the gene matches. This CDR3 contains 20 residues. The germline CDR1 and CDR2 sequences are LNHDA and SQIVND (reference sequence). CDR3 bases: TGTGCCAGTAGTGCGCCGGGACAGGGGGTTGGTAGCTCGAACACCGGGGAGCTGTTTTTT. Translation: CASSAPGQGVGSSNTGELFF.

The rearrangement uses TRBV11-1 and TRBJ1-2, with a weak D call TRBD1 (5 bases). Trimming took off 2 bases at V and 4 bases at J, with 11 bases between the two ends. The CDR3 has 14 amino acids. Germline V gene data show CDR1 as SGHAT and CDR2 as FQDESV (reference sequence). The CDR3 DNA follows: TGTGCCAGCAGCTTACTCGGCGGGGGCTATGGCTACACCTTC. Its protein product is CASSLLGGGYGYTF. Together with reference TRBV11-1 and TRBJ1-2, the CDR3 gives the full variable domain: EAEVAQSPRYKITEKSQAVAFWCDPISGHATLYWYRQILGQGPELLVQFQDESVVDDSQLPKDRFSAERLKGVDSTLKIQPAELGDSAMYLCASSLLGGGYGYTFGSGTRLTVV.

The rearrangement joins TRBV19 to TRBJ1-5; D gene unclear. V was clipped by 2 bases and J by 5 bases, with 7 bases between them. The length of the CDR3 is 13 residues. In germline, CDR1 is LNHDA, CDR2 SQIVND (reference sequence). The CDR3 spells CASSILRDQPQHF. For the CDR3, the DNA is TGTGCCAGTAGTATACTGAGGGATCAGCCCCAGCATTTT.

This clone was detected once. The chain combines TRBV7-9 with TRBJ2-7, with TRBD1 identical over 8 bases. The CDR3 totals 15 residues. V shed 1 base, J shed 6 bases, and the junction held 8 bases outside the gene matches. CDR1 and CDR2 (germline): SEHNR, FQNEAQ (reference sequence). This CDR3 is CASSLGQGIGLEQYF. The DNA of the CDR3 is TGTGCCAGCAGCTTAGGACAGGGGATTGGCCTCGAGCAGTACTTC.

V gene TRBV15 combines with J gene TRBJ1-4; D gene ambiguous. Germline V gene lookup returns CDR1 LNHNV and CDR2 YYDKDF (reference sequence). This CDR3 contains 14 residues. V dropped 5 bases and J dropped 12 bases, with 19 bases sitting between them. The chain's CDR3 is CATSQVRRLRELFF. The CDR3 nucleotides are TGTGCCACCAGCCAAGTCCGACGGCTTCGGGAACTGTTTTTT. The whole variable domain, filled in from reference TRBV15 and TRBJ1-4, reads DAMVIQNPRYQVTQFGKPVTLSCSQTLNHNVMYWYQQKSSQAPKLLFHYYDKDFNNEADTPDNFQSRRPNTSFCFLDIRSPGLGDTAMYLCATSQVRRLRELFFGSGTQLSVL.

This chain's CDR3 is CASSPGLAGGRYQETQYF. In DNA form, the CDR3 reads TGTGCCAGCAGCCCCGGGTTAGCGGGGGGCCGGTACCAAGAGACCCAGTACTTC. The rearrangement links TRBV5-4 to TRBJ2-5; TRBD2 matches 10 bases. Germline lookup yields CDR1 SGHNT and CDR2 YYREEE (reference sequence). The J segment lost 0 bases and the V segment lost 4 bases, leaving 12 bases of the junction unmatched. The CDR3 has 18 residues. Supplemented by reference TRBV5-4 and TRBJ2-5, the full variable domain reads ETGVTQSPTHLIKTRGQQVTLRCSSQSGHNTVSWYQQALGQGPQFIFQYYREEENGRGNFPPRFSGLQFPNYSSELNVNALELDDSALYLCASSPGLAGGRYQETQYFGPGTRLLVL.

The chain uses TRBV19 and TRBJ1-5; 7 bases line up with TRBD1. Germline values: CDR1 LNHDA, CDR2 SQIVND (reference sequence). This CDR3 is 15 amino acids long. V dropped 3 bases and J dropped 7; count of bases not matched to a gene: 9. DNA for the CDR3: TGTGCCAGTAGTATCGGTCAGGGGGATAGGCAGCCCCAGCATTTT. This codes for CASSIGQGDRQPQHF.

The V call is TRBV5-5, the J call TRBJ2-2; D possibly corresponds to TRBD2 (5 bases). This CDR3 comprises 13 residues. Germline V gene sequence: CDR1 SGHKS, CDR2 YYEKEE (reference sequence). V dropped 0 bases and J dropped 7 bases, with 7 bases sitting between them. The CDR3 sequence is CASSLGAGGELFF. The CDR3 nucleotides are TGTGCCAGCAGCTTGGGGGCGGGCGGGGAGCTGTTTTTT.

CDR3 sequence: CASSYSSQETQYF. The CDR3 DNA sequence: TGTGCCAGCAGTTACTCCAGCCAAGAGACCCAGTACTTC. The chain carries TRBV6-5 and TRBJ2-5; no reliable D call. The CDR3 runs to 13 residues. The V gene's germline CDR1 is MNHEY and CDR2 SVGAGI. V lost 0 bases, J lost 1 base, and 3 bases lay in between.

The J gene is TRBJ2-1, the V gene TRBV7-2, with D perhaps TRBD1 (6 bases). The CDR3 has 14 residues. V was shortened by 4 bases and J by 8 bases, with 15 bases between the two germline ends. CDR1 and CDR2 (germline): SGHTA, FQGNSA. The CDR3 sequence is CASSSSTGTDEQFF. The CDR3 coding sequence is TGTGCCAGCAGCTCCTCTACAGGGACGGATGAGCAGTTCTTC.

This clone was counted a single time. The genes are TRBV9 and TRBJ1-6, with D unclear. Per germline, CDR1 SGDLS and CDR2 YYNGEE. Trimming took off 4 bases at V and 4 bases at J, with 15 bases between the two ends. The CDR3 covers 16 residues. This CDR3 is CASSPFPGIYNSPLHF. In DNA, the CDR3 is TGTGCCAGCAGCCCCTTTCCGGGAATTTATAATTCACCCCTCCACTTT.

This CDR3 reads CSAGENTIYF. CDR3 DNA sequence: TGCAGCGCCGGAGAAAACACCATATATTTT. The gene calls are TRBV29-1 and TRBJ1-3, with D unclear. This CDR3 contains 10 residues. Per germline, CDR1 SQVTM and CDR2 ANQGSEA. Trimming pared 7 bases from V and 6 bases from J, leaving 7 bases between.

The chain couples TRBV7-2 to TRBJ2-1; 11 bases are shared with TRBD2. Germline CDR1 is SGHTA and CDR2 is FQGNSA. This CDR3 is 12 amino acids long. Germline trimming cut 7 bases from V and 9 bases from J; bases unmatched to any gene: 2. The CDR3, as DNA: TGTGCCAGCACCCTAGCGGGGGGTGAGCAGTTCTTC. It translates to CASTLAGGEQFF.

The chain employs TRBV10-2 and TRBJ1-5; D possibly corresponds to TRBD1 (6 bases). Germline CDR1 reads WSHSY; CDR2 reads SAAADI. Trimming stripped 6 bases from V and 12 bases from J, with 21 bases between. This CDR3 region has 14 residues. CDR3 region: CASSLGRGADDQHF. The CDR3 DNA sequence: TGCGCCAGCAGCCTGGGGAGGGGGGCAGACGACCAGCATTTT.

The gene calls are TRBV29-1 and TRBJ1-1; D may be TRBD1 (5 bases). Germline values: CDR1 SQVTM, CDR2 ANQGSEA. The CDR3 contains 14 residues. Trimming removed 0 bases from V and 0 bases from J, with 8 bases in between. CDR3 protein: CSVEDSRVNTEAFF. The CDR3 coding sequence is TGCAGCGTTGAAGATTCCAGGGTGAACACTGAAGCTTTCTTT.

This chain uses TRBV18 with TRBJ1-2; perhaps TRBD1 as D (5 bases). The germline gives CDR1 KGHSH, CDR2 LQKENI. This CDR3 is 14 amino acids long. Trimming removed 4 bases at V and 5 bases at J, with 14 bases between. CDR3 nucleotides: TGTGCCAGCTCACAGCGGGACGGTAATTATGGCTACACCTTC. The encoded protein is CASSQRDGNYGYTF.

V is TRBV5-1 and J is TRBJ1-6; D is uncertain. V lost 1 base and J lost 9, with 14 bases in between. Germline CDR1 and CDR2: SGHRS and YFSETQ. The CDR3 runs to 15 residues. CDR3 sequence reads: CASSLTGEGISPLHF. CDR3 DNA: TGCGCCAGCAGCTTGACTGGGGAGGGAATTTCACCCCTCCACTTT. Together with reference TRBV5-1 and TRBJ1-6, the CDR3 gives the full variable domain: KAGVTQTPRYLIKTRGQQVTLSCSPISGHRSVSWYQQTPGQGLQFLFEYFSETQRNKGNFPGRFSGRQFSNSRSEMNVSTLELGDSALYLCASSLTGEGISPLHFGNGTRLTVT.

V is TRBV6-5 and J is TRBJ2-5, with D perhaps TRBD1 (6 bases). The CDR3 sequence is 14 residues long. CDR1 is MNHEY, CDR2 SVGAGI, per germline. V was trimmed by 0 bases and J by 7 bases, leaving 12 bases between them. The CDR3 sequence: CASSYSRGSGTQYF. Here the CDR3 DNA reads TGTGCCAGCAGTTACTCCAGGGGATCGGGGACCCAGTACTTC.